A selection of T cell receptor beta chains follows, all from one sample in a study of T cell repertoires in cytomegalovirus infection. These receptors lack a known antigen. TCRdb re-called the reads through MiXCR, storing one row per CDR3 protein. This table holds about 830,000 distinct CDR3 sequences, 32% found once. The sequencing used cultured CD8+ T cells from PBMCs, collected from culture after CMV antigen stimulation. The receptor source for this set is a human donor in good health (CMV status not recorded). Some clones in this sample may be carry-over from other donors' samples. Both conserved end residues are part of each CDR3. D genes are given only for firm matches. Clone size is not always given. Where it is, it says once, few, many or a class for expanded clones.

v_gene,d_gene,abundance,j_gene,CDR3nt,CDR3aa
TRBV5-4,TRBD2,NA,TRBJ2-1,TGTGCCAGCAGCTTGGGACTAGCGGTCCAGAATGAGCAGTTCTTC,CASSLGLAVQNEQFF
TRBV5-8,NA,few,TRBJ2-7,TGTGCCAGCAGCCTGCCCGGGGGCGGCCACGAGCAGTACTTC,CASSLPGGGHEQYF
TRBV20-1,NA,NA,TRBJ1-1,TGCAGTGGCATAGGCCCCGGACAGATAAACACTGAAGCTTTCTTT,CSGIGPGQINTEAFF
TRBV3-1,TRBD2,NA,TRBJ2-2,TGTGCCAGCAGCCCGACCGGGACTAGCCGAGGTCACACCGGGGAGCTGTTTTTT,CASSPTGTSRGHTGELFF
TRBV27,NA,few,TRBJ1-1,TGTGCCAGCACCCCGGGTCCCGGGGGGACTGAAGCTTTCTTT,CASTPGPGGTEAFF
TRBV27,NA,few,TRBJ1-1,TGTGCCAGCAGTTTCTCCGCTAAGAACACTGAAGCTTTCTTT,CASSFSAKNTEAFF
TRBV7-8,NA,few,TRBJ1-1,TGTGCCAGCAGCCTTGGACGGATTGAAGCTTTCTTT,CASSLGRIEAFF
TRBV19,NA,NA,TRBJ1-2,TGTGCCAGTAGTATTGGGTCTGAACGGACCTATGGCTACACCTTC,CASSIGSERTYGYTF
TRBV9,NA,NA,TRBJ2-5,TGTGCCAGCAGCGTTGGCATTGAGGTTAAAGAGACCCAGTACTTC,CASSVGIEVKETQYF
TRBV5-4,TRBD1,few,TRBJ2-1,TGTGCCAGCAGCCGCGGACAGGCCCCAGATGAGCAGTTCTTC,CASSRGQAPDEQFF
TRBV5-8,NA,NA,TRBJ2-3,TGTGCCAGCAGCTTGGTGTGGGGGACGGGAGATACGCAGTATTTT,CASSLVWGTGDTQYF
TRBV7-8,NA,NA,TRBJ1-2,TGTGCCAGCAGCTTAGAGACACTTCCTAACCCGTACTATGGCTACACCTTC,CASSLETLPNPYYGYTF
TRBV7-9,NA,few,TRBJ1-3,TGTGCCAGCACCGCCTGGGTAGGCTCTGGAAACACCATATATTTT,CASTAWVGSGNTIYF
TRBV4-1,NA,few,TRBJ2-1,TGCGCCAGCAGCCACCCCGGCACCAGCTCCTACAATGAGCAGTTCTTC,CASSHPGTSSYNEQFF
TRBV5-4,TRBD1,NA,TRBJ1-2,TGTGCCAGCAGCCGCTATGAGGGGGCAGTCTATGGCTACACCTTC,CASSRYEGAVYGYTF
TRBV7-2,NA,many,TRBJ2-1,TGTGCCAGCAGCTTTGCGCTGAATGAGCAGTTCTTC,CASSFALNEQFF
TRBV28,NA,NA,TRBJ2-3,TGTGCCAGCAGTTTATCCCCAGGGTACACAGATACGCAGTATTTT,CASSLSPGYTDTQYF
TRBV12-5,NA,few,TRBJ1-2,TGTGCTAGTGGTTTTTCACGGGAATGGGGCTACACTTTC,CASGFSREWGYTF
TRBV9,TRBD2,NA,TRBJ2-7,TGTGCCAGCAGCGTAGCTGGGACTAGCGGGGGCTACGAGCAGTACTTC,CASSVAGTSGGYEQYF
TRBV3-1,NA,once,TRBJ2-2,TGTGCCAGCAGTCCGTACGAGCGGGCGGGCGGGGAGCTGTTTTTT,CASSPYERAGGELFF
TRBV20-1,NA,NA,TRBJ2-1,TGCAGTGCTAGAGGTACTTACTCCTACAATGAGCAGTTCTTC,CSARGTYSYNEQFF
TRBV6-2/TRBV6-3,NA,few,TRBJ2-5,TGTGCCAGCATCAACGGGGAGACCCAGTACTTC,CASINGETQYF
TRBV6-5,NA,NA,TRBJ1-5,TGTGCCAGCAGTCCCCAATTGGCAGAAGTTCGGAATCAGCCCCAGCATTTT,CASSPQLAEVRNQPQHF
TRBV5-6,NA,many,TRBJ2-2,TGTGCCAGCAGCTTTCTCGGGTCCCCCGGGGAGCTGTTTTTT,CASSFLGSPGELFF
TRBV7-6,NA,few,TRBJ1-5,TGTGCCAGCAGTTCGGCGGGGAAGGACGGCAATCAGCCCCAGCATTTT,CASSSAGKDGNQPQHF
TRBV27,NA,NA,TRBJ2-1,TGTGCCAGCAGTTTATCAGGGTCGGGACTTCCTATTAGCACCTACAATGAGCAGTTCTTC,CASSLSGSGLPISTYNEQFF
TRBV7-9,NA,once,TRBJ1-1,TGTGCCAGCAGCTTAGATTCTGTAGGGGGGACTGAAGCTTTCTTT,CASSLDSVGGTEAFF
TRBV9,TRBD2,few,TRBJ2-1,TGTGCCAGCAGCGTGGCTGGGCGGGGGGTTGCCAATGAGCAGTTCTTC,CASSVAGRGVANEQFF
TRBV4-1,NA,NA,TRBJ2-4,TGCGCCAGCAGCCCAAGTGGAAACATTCAGTACTTC,CASSPSGNIQYF
TRBV6-5,NA,NA,TRBJ2-1,TGTGCCAGCAATTACGGCCAACCTAATGAGCAGTTCTTC,CASNYGQPNEQFF
TRBV2,NA,NA,TRBJ1-1,TGTGCCAGCAGTGTCCGGACGCCTTTGAACACTGAAGCTTTCTTT,CASSVRTPLNTEAFF
TRBV25-1,TRBD2,few,TRBJ2-2,TGTGCCAGCAGTGAATGGCGACTAGCGGGGGGGGAACAGGGTAACTGGAACACCGGGGAGCTGTTTTTT,CASSEWRLAGGEQGNWNTGELFF
TRBV2,NA,NA,TRBJ2-1,TGTGCCCGCAGTGAACCAGCGAACAATGAGCAGTTCTTC,CARSEPANNEQFF
TRBV28,NA,NA,TRBJ1-4,TGTGCCAGCAGTTTGGAACCCAGGGTAGCAACTAATGAAAAACTGTTTTTT,CASSLEPRVATNEKLFF
TRBV7-9,NA,once,TRBJ1-2,TGTGCCAGCAGCACCCGCGGCAGCTATGGCTACACCTTC,CASSTRGSYGYTF
TRBV4-1,TRBD1,NA,TRBJ2-2,TGCGCCAGCAGCCTAGGACAGGGCCCGAACACCGGGGAGCTGTTTTTT,CASSLGQGPNTGELFF